This TCR beta chain was observed in a study of blood T cell repertoires in COVID-19. Background on the study: Samples taken during acute and convalescent COVID-19 were collected in the United States, Italy and Spain. T cells, B-cell-depleted T cells, or PBMCs provided the cDNA or gDNA that served as material.

CDR3 length: 14 residues. V was pared by 6 bases and J by 4 bases, with 3 bases of the junction left unmatched. In germline, CDR1 is LNHDA, CDR2 SQIVND (reference sequence). Per the study methods: Estimated nucleated cell counts came from reference gene primer amplification. Assay: immunoSEQ multiplex PCR; the TCRdb copy retains only in-frame clones and omits some. That table supplies the V and J calls and clone size; D and trimming were determined from the DNA. The sample contains 150,000 to 200,000 clones, around 91% of which appear only once. J is TRBJ2-2 and V is TRBV19; 9 bases align to TRBD2. The origin of this receptor is a man aged 45-65 years with acute or convalescent COVID-19. The sequenced sample consisted of peripheral blood. The CDR3 DNA reads as TGTGCCAGTAGGGAGCGGGGGGTCACCGGGGAGCTGTTTTTT. It yields the protein CASRERGVTGELFF.